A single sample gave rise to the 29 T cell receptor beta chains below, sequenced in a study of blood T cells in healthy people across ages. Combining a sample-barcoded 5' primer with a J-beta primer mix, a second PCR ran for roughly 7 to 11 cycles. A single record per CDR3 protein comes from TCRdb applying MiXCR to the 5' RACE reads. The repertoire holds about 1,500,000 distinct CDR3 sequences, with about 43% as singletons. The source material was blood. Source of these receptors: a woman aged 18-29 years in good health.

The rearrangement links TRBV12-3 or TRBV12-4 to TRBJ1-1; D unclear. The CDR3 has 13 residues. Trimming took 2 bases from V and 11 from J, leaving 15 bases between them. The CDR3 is CASSLSGDKAAFF. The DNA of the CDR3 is TGTGCCAGCAGTTTAAGCGGGGATAAGGCGGCTTTCTTT.

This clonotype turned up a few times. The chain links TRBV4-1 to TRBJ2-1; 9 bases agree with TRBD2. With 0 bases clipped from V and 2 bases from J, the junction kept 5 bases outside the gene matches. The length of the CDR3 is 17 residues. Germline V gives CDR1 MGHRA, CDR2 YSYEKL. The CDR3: CASSQDDAGGPYNEQFF. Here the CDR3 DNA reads TGCGCCAGCAGCCAAGATGACGCGGGAGGGCCCTACAATGAGCAGTTCTTC.

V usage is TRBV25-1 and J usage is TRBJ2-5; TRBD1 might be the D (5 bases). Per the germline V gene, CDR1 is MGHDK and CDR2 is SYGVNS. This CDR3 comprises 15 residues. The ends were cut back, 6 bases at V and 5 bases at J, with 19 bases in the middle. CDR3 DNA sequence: TGTGCCAGCAGCCCAGGGATCTTTCAAACGGAGACCCAGTACTTC. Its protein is CASSPGIFQTETQYF.

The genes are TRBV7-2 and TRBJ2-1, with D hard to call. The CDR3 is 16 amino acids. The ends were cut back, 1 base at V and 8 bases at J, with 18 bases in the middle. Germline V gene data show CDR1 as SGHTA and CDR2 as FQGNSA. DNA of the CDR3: TGTGCCAGCAGCTTAGAGGAGTCAGGTGGGCTACATGAGCAGTTCTTC. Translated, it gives CASSLEESGGLHEQFF.

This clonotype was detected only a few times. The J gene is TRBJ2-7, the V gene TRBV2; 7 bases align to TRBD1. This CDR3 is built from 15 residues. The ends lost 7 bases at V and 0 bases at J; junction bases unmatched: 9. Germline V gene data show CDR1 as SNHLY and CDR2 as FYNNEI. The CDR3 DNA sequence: TGTGCCAGCAACTCCGACAGGGCAATCTCCTACGAGCAGTACTTC. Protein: CASNSDRAISYEQYF. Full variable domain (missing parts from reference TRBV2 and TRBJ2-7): EPEVTQTPSHQVTQMGQEVILRCVPISNHLYFYWYRQILGQKVEFLVSFYNNEISEKSEIFDDQFSVERPDGSNFTLKIRSTKLEDSAMYFCASNSDRAISYEQYFGPGTRLTVT.

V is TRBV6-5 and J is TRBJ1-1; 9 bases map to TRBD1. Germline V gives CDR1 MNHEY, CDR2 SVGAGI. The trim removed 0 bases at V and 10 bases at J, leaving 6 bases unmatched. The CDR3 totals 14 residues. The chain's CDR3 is CASSYSLAGQGAFF. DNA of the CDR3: TGTGCCAGCAGTTACTCTTTAGCGGGACAGGGAGCTTTCTTT.

The CDR3 bases are TGTGCCAGCAGTCAATGGGACAGCTTCTACAATGAGCAGTTCTTC. Protein sequence: CASSQWDSFYNEQFF. V usage is TRBV27 and J usage is TRBJ2-1; 7 bases match TRBD1. This CDR3 has 15 residues. CDR1 is MNHEY and CDR2 is SMNVEV in the germline V gene (reference sequence). The V gene end was trimmed by 5 bases and the J gene end by 3 bases; junction bases not matched to a gene: 7.

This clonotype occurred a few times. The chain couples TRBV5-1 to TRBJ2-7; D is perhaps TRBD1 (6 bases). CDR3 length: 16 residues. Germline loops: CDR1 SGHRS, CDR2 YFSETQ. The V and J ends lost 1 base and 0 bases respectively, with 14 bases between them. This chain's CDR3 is CASSLRQDRSSYEQYF. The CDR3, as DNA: TGCGCCAGCAGCTTGCGACAGGACCGGAGCTCCTACGAGCAGTACTTC.

The CDR3 loop reads CASRKTRDIDNSPLHF. For the CDR3, the DNA is TGTGCCAGCAGGAAGACCCGGGACATAGATAATTCACCCCTCCACTTT. The chain couples TRBV6-1 to TRBJ1-6, with a tentative D call TRBD1 (6 bases). Germline loops: CDR1 MNHNS, CDR2 SASEGT. The CDR3 is 16 residues long. The ends were cut back, 6 bases at V and 5 bases at J, with 17 bases in the middle.

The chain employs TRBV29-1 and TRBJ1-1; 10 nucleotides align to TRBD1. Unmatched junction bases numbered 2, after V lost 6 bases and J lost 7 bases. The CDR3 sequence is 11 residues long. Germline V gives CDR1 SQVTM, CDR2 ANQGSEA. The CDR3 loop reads CSVRDRGEAFF. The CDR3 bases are TGCAGCGTCCGGGACAGGGGTGAAGCTTTCTTT.

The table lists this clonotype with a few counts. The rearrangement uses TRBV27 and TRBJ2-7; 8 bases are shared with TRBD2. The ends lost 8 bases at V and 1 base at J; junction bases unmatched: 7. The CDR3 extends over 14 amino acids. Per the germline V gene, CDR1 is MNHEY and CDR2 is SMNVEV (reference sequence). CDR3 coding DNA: TGTGCCAGCTCCCCCGGGGGGGAGTCCTACGAGCAGTACTTC. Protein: CASSPGGESYEQYF.

The CDR3 is CASSVDSGGTTNTGELFF. The CDR3 DNA follows: TGTGCCAGCAGCGTAGATAGCGGGGGGACAACGAACACCGGGGAGCTGTTTTTT. The chain recombines TRBV9 with TRBJ2-2; 10 bases are shared with TRBD2. Per the germline V gene, CDR1 is SGDLS and CDR2 is YYNGEE. This CDR3 spans 18 amino acids. Losses at the gene ends were 0 bases for V and 0 bases for J; bases not matched to a gene: 5.

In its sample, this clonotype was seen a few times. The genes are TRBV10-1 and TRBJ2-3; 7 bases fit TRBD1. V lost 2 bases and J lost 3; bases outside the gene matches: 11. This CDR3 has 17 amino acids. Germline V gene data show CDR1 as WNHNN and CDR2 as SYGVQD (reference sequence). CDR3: CASSEGRQGEATDTQYF. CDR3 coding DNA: TGCGCCAGCAGTGAGGGCCGACAGGGAGAAGCAACAGATACGCAGTATTTT.

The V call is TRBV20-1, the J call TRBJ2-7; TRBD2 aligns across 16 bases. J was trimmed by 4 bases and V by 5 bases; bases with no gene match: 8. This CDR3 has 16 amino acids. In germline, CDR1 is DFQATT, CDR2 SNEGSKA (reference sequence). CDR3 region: CSAQGLAGGQRYEQYF. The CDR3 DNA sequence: TGCAGTGCTCAGGGACTAGCGGGAGGGCAGAGGTACGAGCAGTACTTC.

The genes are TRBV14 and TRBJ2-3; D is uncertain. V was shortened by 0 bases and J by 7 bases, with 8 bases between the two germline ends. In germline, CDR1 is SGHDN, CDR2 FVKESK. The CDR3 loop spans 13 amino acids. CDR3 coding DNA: TGTGCCAGCAGCCAAGATGTGATAAATACGCAGTATTTT. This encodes CASSQDVINTQYF.

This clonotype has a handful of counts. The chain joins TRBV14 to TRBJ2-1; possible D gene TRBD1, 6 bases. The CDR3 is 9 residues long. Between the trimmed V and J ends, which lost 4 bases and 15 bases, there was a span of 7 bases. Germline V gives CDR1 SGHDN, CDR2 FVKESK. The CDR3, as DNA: TGTGCCAGCAGCCCGACAGGGTTCTTC. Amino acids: CASSPTGFF.

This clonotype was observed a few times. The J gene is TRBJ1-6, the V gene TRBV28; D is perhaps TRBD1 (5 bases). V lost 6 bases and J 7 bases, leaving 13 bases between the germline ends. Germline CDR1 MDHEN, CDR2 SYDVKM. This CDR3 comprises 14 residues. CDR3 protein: CASSSGTTNSPLHF. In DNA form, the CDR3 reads TGTGCCAGCAGCTCAGGGACGACCAATTCACCCCTCCACTTT.

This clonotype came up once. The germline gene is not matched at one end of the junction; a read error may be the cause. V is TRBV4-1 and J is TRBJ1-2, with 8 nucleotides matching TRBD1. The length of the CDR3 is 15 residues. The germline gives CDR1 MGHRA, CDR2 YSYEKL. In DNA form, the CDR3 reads TGCGCCGGCAGCCAGGACAGGGTGGCGAACTATGGCTACACCTTC. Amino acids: CAGSQDRVANYGYTF.

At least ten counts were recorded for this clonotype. Here the CDR3 DNA reads TGCGCCAGCAGCAACCGGGACAGGGGTTACGAGCAGTACTTC. Protein sequence: CASSNRDRGYEQYF. The rearrangement uses TRBV5-1 and TRBJ2-7, with 10 bases identical to TRBD1. V dropped 4 bases and J dropped 4; count of bases not matched to a gene: 5. Per germline, CDR1 SGHRS and CDR2 YFSETQ. The length of the CDR3 is 14 residues.

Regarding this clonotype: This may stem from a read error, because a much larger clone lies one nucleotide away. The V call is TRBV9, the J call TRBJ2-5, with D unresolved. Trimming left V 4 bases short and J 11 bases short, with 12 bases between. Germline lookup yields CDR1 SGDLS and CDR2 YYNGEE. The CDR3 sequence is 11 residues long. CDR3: CASSTLNEQYF. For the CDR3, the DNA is TGTGCCAGCAGCACTCTCAATGAGCAGTACTTC. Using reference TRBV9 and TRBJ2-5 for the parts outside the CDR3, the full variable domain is DSGVTQTPKHLITATGQRVTLRCSPRSGDLSVYWYQQSLDQGLQFLIQYYNGEERAKGNILERFSAQQFPDLHSELNLSSLELGDSALYFCASSTLNEQYFGPGTRLLVL.

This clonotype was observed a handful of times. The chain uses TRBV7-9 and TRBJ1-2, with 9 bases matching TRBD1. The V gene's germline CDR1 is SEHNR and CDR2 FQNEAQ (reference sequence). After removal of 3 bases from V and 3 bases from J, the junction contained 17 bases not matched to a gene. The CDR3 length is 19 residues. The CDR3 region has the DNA TGTGCCAGCAGCTTCTTTCGAAGGGAAACAGGGGGCCGAGACTATGGCTACACCTTC. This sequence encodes CASSFFRRETGGRDYGYTF.

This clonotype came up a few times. The CDR3 DNA reads as TGCGCCAGCAGCTACGGCGGACATTCTATTAACTATGGCTACACCTTC. Translation: CASSYGGHSINYGYTF. The V and J genes are TRBV4-1 and TRBJ1-2, with a possible D match to TRBD1 (5 bases). V shed 5 bases and J shed 1 base, with 17 bases lying between them. Germline CDR1 MGHRA, CDR2 YSYEKL. This CDR3 region has 16 residues.

The CDR3 loop is CSARDYLPLAGGIDEQFF. CDR3 bases: TGCAGTGCTAGAGACTACCTTCCCCTTGCGGGGGGGATCGATGAGCAGTTCTTC. The V gene is TRBV20-1, the J gene TRBJ2-1; 9 positions agree with TRBD2. The germline V gene has CDR1 DFQATT and CDR2 SNEGSKA (reference sequence). The CDR3 totals 18 residues. Losses at the gene ends were 0 bases for V and 8 bases for J; bases not matched to a gene: 17.

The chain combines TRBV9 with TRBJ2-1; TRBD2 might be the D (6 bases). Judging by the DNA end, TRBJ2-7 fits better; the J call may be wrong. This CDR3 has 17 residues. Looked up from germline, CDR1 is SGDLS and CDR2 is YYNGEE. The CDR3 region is CASSPEGGESSYNEQYF. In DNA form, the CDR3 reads TGTGCCAGCAGCCCAGAGGGCGGGGAAAGCTCCTACAATGAGCAGTACTTC.

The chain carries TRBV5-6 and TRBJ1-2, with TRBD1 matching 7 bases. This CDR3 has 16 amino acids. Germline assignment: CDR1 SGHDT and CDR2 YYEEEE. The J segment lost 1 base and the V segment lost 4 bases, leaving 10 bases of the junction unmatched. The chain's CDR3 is CASSPLGQPLNYGYTF. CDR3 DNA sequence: TGTGCCAGCAGCCCGTTGGGACAGCCACTTAACTATGGCTACACCTTC.

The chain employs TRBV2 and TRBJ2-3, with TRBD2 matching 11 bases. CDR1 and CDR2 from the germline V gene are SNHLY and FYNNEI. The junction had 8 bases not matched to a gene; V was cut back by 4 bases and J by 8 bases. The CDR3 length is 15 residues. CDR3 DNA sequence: TGTGCCAGCAGTGCTAGCGGGGGGCCTGCCTCTACGCAGTATTTT. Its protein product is CASSASGGPASTQYF.

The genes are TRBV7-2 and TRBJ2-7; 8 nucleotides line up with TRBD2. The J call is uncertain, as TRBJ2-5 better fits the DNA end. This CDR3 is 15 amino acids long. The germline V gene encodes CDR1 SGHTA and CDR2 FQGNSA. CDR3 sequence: CASSPRRGAGETQYF. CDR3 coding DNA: TGTGCCAGCAGCCCGCGGCGGGGGGCCGGTGAGACCCAGTACTTC.

The CDR3 bases are TGCGCCAGCAGCCAATTGGGGGGTATTGGCTACACCTTC. It encodes CASSQLGGIGYTF. The chain links TRBV4-1 to TRBJ1-2; D might be TRBD1 (5 bases). V lost 2 bases to trimming and J lost 7 bases, with 11 bases between them. CDR3 length: 13 amino acids. Germline CDR1 is MGHRA and CDR2 is YSYEKL.

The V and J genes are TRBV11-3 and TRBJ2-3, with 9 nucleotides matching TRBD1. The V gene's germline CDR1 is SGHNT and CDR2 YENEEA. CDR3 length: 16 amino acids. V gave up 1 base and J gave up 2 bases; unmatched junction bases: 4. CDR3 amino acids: CASSLGGTGSTDTQYF. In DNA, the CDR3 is TGTGCCAGCAGCTTAGGAGGGACAGGGTCCACAGATACGCAGTATTTT.